This T cell receptor beta chain came from a study of cytomegalovirus exposure and HLA in healthy donors. Study background: Unique TCRs numbering approximately 80 million, obtained from HLA-typed donors, made up an early data release. General study results and limits: Cytomegalovirus-associated status was assigned to 164 TCR beta chains.

This CDR3 contains 14 residues. Germline lookup yields CDR1 LGHNA and CDR2 YSLEER. The V and J ends lost 3 bases and 6 bases, in that order; junction bases with no gene match: 1. The PCR was carried out with 60 Vbeta primers and 13 Jbeta primers. Using immunoSEQ multiplex PCR, the repertoire was profiled, and TCRdb retains in-frame clones only, with some absent. The repertoire includes roughly 200,000 clones, 70% of them detected once, and 2.6% sits in the top ten. On this clone itself: Antigen specificity is unknown.

Sample: PBMCs. The sequence was collected from a middle-aged man in good health and CMV-seropositive. The chain uses TRBV4-3 and TRBJ2-1; 11 nucleotides align to TRBD1. CDR3 sequence (DNA): TGCGCCAGCAGCCAGGGGACAGGGGGCAATGAGCAGTTCTTC. Translating gives CASSQGTGGNEQFF.